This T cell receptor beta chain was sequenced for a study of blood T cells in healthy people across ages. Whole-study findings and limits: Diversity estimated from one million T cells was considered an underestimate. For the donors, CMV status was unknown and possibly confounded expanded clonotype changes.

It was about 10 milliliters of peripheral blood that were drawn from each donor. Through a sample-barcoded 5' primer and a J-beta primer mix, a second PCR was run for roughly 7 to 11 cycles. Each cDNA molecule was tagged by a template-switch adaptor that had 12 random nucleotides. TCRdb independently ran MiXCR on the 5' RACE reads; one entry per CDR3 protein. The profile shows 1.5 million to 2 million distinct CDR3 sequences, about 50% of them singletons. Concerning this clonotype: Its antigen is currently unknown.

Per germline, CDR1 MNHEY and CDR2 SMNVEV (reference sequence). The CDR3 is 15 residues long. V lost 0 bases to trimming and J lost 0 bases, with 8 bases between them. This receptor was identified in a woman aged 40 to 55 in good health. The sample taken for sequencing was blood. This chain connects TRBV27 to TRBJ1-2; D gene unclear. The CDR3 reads CASSLSRPPNYGYTF. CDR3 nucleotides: TGTGCCAGCAGTTTATCCAGGCCACCTAACTATGGCTACACCTTC.